The 27 T cell receptor beta chains below all came from one sample that was sequenced in a study of kidney transplant recipient with SARS-CoV-2 infection. A single record per CDR3 protein comes from TCRdb applying MiXCR to the reads. The sample lists roughly 250,000 distinct CDR3 sequences, 25% to 30% occurring once. Specimen: a blood sample, collected at baseline and between days 110 and 120 from a kidney transplant recipient. The receptor set was obtained from a male patient aged 30 to 39 who had COVID-19 and was a kidney transplant recipient. Certain T cells may be donor cells from the graft.

This clonotype was seen repeatedly, ten times or more. The V gene is TRBV19, the J gene TRBJ1-4, with D perhaps TRBD1 (5 bases). The length of the CDR3 is 13 residues. The germline gives CDR1 LNHDA, CDR2 SQIVND (reference sequence). Between the trimmed V and J ends, which lost 7 bases and 4 bases, there was a span of 10 bases. The CDR3 DNA reads TGTGCCAGTATCCCCAGGGATAATGAAAAACTGTTTTTT. Translation: CASIPRDNEKLFF.

This clonotype has ten or more counts. The rearrangement joins TRBV6-5 to TRBJ1-1, with no clear D. The ends were cut back, 2 bases at V and 1 base at J, with 11 bases in the middle. The CDR3 has 15 residues. Germline CDR1 is MNHEY and CDR2 is SVGAGI. The DNA for the CDR3 is TGTGCCAGCAGTTACGCTGGGGTGGGGAACACTGAAGCTTTCTTT. Translating gives CASSYAGVGNTEAFF.

This clonotype has at least ten counts. The chain links TRBV9 to TRBJ1-2; D gene unclear. This CDR3 has 16 residues. Germline V gives CDR1 SGDLS, CDR2 YYNGEE. Trimming left V 7 bases short and J 4 bases short, with 23 bases between. The CDR3 nucleotides are TGTGCCAGCTTTGTAGGGTACTCAAGAAAGACCTATGGCTACACCTTC. Translated: CASFVGYSRKTYGYTF.

This clonotype has at least ten counts. This rearrangement joins TRBV29-1 to TRBJ2-7, with a tentative D call TRBD2 (6 bases). The germline CDR1 and CDR2 sequences are SQVTM and ANQGSEA. The CDR3 spans 12 residues. Between the trimmed V and J ends, which lost 6 bases and 6 bases, there was a span of 15 bases. As DNA, the CDR3 is TGCAGCGTGAGGGCCGGACTAAGCGAGCAGTACTTC. Protein sequence: CSVRAGLSEQYF.

This clonotype was picked up many times. The chain is built from TRBV30 and TRBJ1-1; D not certain. This CDR3 contains 12 residues. The V end lost 3 bases, the J end lost 3 bases, and 8 bases lay between the germline ends. Germline V gene lookup returns CDR1 GTSNPN and CDR2 SVGIG (reference sequence). CDR3 nucleotides: TGTGCCTGGAGCCAAGCGCACACTGAAGCTTTCTTT. It is translated as CAWSQAHTEAFF.

This clonotype was seen repeatedly, ten times or more. V usage is TRBV7-8 and J usage is TRBJ1-3, with D uncertain. The length of the CDR3 is 16 residues. Looked up from germline, CDR1 is SGHVS and CDR2 is FQNEAQ. Trimming pared 3 bases from V and 0 bases from J, leaving 12 bases between. CDR3: CASSLDRLSSGNTIYF. The CDR3 DNA follows: TGTGCCAGCAGCTTGGACCGCCTGAGCTCTGGAAACACCATATATTTT.

Regarding this clonotype: A much larger clonotype is one base distant, so this may be a read error. The rearrangement links TRBV28 to TRBJ2-3, with D perhaps matching TRBD1 (5 bases). The DNA end lines up better with TRBJ1-5; the J call may be wrong. This CDR3 has 15 residues. Germline CDR1 and CDR2: MDHEN and SYDVKM. CDR3 sequence reads: CASSLGGLGTDTQHF. The CDR3 nucleotides are TGTGCCAGCAGCCTGGGGGGACTTGGCACAGATACGCAGCATTTT.

Concerning this clonotype itself: It may be a read error: a sequence one base away is much more abundant. This chain joins TRBV29-1 and TRBJ1-2; TRBD1 agrees at 7 bases. In germline, CDR1 is SQVTM, CDR2 ANQGSEA. This CDR3 has 13 amino acids. CDR3 DNA: TGCGGCGTATCGGACAGGCTAGAGTATGGCTACACCTTC. It specifies CGVSDRLEYGYTF.

A note on this clonotype: A read error is possible here, since a much larger clone lies one base away. The chain carries TRBV12-3 or TRBV12-4 and TRBJ1-6; 9 bases are a match to TRBD1. The J segment lost 12 bases and the V segment lost 8 bases, leaving 8 bases of the junction unmatched. The CDR3 consists of 13 residues. Written as DNA, the CDR3 is TGTGCCAGCGGTCGGGACAGGGAGAGACCCCTCCACTTT. Its translation is CASGRDRERPLHF.

On this clonotype: A read error is possible here, since a much larger clone lies one base away. The J gene is TRBJ2-5, the V gene TRBV7-7, with 7 bases that match TRBD2. The germline V gene has CDR1 SSHAT and CDR2 FNYEAQ (reference sequence). The CDR3 runs to 15 residues. CDR3 protein: CASNLGLSRAETQYF. The CDR3 DNA sequence: TGTGCTAGCAACTTGGGACTATCCCGAGCGGAGACCCAGTACTTC.

Concerning this clonotype: One base away lies a much larger clone, so this may be a sequencing read error. This CDR3 is CASSIIDSSSYEQYF. The CDR3 bases are TGTGCCAGTAGTATAATCGACTCCTCTTCCTACGAGCAGTACTTC. J is TRBJ2-7 and V is TRBV19; the D is unclear. This CDR3 has 15 residues. Germline V lookup: CDR1 LNHDA, CDR2 SQIVND (reference sequence). V lost 2 bases and J lost 1, with 12 bases in between.

The rearrangement links TRBV19 to TRBJ1-2; TRBD1 is a possible D gene (5 bases). This CDR3 comprises 17 residues. Trimming left V 5 bases short and J 4 bases short, with 23 bases between. CDR1 LNHDA and CDR2 SQIVND come from the germline V gene (reference sequence). The CDR3 DNA is TGTGCCAGTAGTTCAAAATGGACAAGTCGAAAGACCTATGGCTACACCTTC. It codes for CASSSKWTSRKTYGYTF.

As regards this clonotype: Just one base apart from a much larger clone, this may be a read error. CDR3 region: CAGSQGGIYGYTF. As DNA, the CDR3 is TGTGCCGGCAGCCAAGGGGGGATCTATGGCTACACCTTC. This chain uses TRBV3-1 with TRBJ1-2; TRBD1 might be the D (6 bases). Germline V gene lookup returns CDR1 LGHDT and CDR2 YNNKEL (reference sequence). This CDR3 is built from 13 residues.

On this clonotype: Given a much more abundant clone one base away, this may be a read error. CDR3 sequence: CASSGSKKCRKTYGYTF. The CDR3 region has the DNA TGTGCCAGCAGTGGTTCAAAGAAATGTAGAAAGACCTATGGCTACACCTTC. This chain connects TRBV6-1 to TRBJ1-2; no clear D. The CDR3 length is 17 residues. Trimming took 4 bases from V and 4 from J, leaving 22 bases between them. CDR1 and CDR2 (germline): MNHNS, SASEGT.

This clonotype occurred a few times. This chain uses TRBV9 with TRBJ2-1; a possible D gene is TRBD1 (5 bases). The CDR3 sequence is 16 residues long. V shed 0 bases and J shed 0 bases, with 10 bases lying between them. CDR1 and CDR2 (germline): SGDLS, YYNGEE. The CDR3 region is CASSVGGDSSYNEQFF. The CDR3 nucleotides read TGTGCCAGCAGCGTAGGTGGTGACAGCTCCTACAATGAGCAGTTCTTC. The variable domain in full, completed from reference TRBV9 and TRBJ2-1, reads DSGVTQTPKHLITATGQRVTLRCSPRSGDLSVYWYQQSLDQGLQFLIQYYNGEERAKGNILERFSAQQFPDLHSELNLSSLELGDSALYFCASSVGGDSSYNEQFFGPGTRLTVL.

This clonotype showed up just a few times. The V and J genes are TRBV6-5 and TRBJ2-3; D is undetermined. Germline lookup yields CDR1 MNHEY and CDR2 SVGAGI. Deletions cut 8 bases from V and 1 base from J, with 19 bases between. The CDR3 runs to 16 residues. This chain's CDR3 is CASATRVTARTDTQYF. DNA for the CDR3: TGTGCCAGCGCCACAAGGGTTACCGCCCGCACAGATACGCAGTATTTT.

This clonotype showed up many times. This chain connects TRBV9 to TRBJ2-7; 12 positions agree with TRBD2. There are 14 residues in the CDR3. Per germline, CDR1 SGDLS and CDR2 YYNGEE. V gave up 5 bases and J gave up 6 bases; unmatched junction bases: 6. The CDR3 is CASSRLAGALEQYF. In nucleotides, the CDR3 is TGTGCCAGCAGTAGACTAGCGGGAGCCCTCGAGCAGTACTTC.

As regards this clonotype: Since a much larger clone is just one base distant, this may be a read error. The chain combines TRBV6-2 or TRBV6-3 with TRBJ1-2; D unresolved. Trimming removed 5 bases from V and 6 bases from J, with 25 bases in between. The CDR3 is 17 amino acids. The germline V gene has CDR1 MNHEY and CDR2 SVGEGT. The CDR3 region has the DNA TGTGCCAGCAGTAAAAGAACCTGCATCGGAAAGACCCATGGCTACACCTTC. Translating it yields CASSKRTCIGKTHGYTF.

V is TRBV5-6 and J is TRBJ2-2; 13 bases fit TRBD2. The CDR3 is made up of 16 amino acids. Germline V gives CDR1 SGHDT, CDR2 YYEEEE. The V gene end was trimmed by 1 base and the J gene end by 6 bases; junction bases not matched to a gene: 3. CDR3 in amino acids: CASSLLTSGGAGELFF. In DNA, the CDR3 is TGTGCCAGCAGCTTGTTAACTAGCGGGGGGGCCGGGGAGCTGTTTTTT. Combining the CDR3 with reference TRBV5-6 and TRBJ2-2 gives the whole variable domain DAGVTQSPTHLIKTRGQQVTLRCSPKSGHDTVSWYQQALGQGPQFIFQYYEEEERQRGNFPDRFSGHQFPNYSSELNVNALLLGDSALYLCASSLLTSGGAGELFFGEGSRLTVL.

At least ten counts were recorded for this clonotype. The genes are TRBV20-1 and TRBJ2-7; 9 bases map to TRBD1. CDR3 length equals 14 residues. Germline V gene data show CDR1 as DFQATT and CDR2 as SNEGSKA (reference sequence). V trimming: 6 bases; J trimming: 4 bases; junction bases outside the gene matches: 10. The CDR3, as DNA: TGCAGTGCAACATCGGGACAGGGATATTACGAGCAGTACTTC. It encodes CSATSGQGYYEQYF.

This clonotype showed up many times. The chain's CDR3 is CASTWGSVRKTYGYTF. The DNA of the CDR3 is TGCGCCAGCACGTGGGGATCGGTTCGAAAGACCTATGGCTACACCTTC. This chain uses TRBV5-1 with TRBJ1-2; D is uncertain. Germline CDR1 SGHRS, CDR2 YFSETQ. The CDR3 runs to 16 residues. V was pared by 6 bases and J by 4 bases, with 22 bases between.

This clonotype was seen a handful of times. The chain combines TRBV19 with TRBJ2-5; no clear D gene. The CDR3 sequence is 14 residues long. Trimming removed 3 bases at V and 5 bases at J, with 13 bases between. In germline, CDR1 is LNHDA, CDR2 SQIVND (reference sequence). The DNA of the CDR3 is TGTGCCAGTAGTATTTCGAGCAAATTTGAGACCCAGTACTTC. Its protein is CASSISSKFETQYF.

This clonotype was picked up many times. The rearrangement uses TRBV6-1 and TRBJ1-2, with D tentatively TRBD1 (5 bases). From germline, CDR1 is MNHNS and CDR2 SASEGT. Trimming took 3 bases from V and 4 from J, leaving 21 bases between them. There are 17 residues in the CDR3. The CDR3 sequence: CASSEGPSMRKTYGYTF. The DNA of the CDR3 is TGTGCCAGCAGTGAGGGGCCCTCTATGCGAAAGACCTATGGCTACACCTTC.

This clonotype has ten or more counts. One end of the junction is discordant with germline, which a read error may explain. The chain joins TRBV28 to TRBJ2-7, with D perhaps matching TRBD1 (6 bases). CDR3 length: 14 amino acids. CDR1 and CDR2 (germline): MDHEN, SYDVKM. CDR3 sequence reads: CACEDGGPSDEQYF. The CDR3 region has the DNA TGTGCCTGCGAGGATGGGGGCCCCTCCGACGAGCAGTACTTC.

This clonotype was observed a few times. The chain is built from TRBV5-1 and TRBJ2-1, with TRBD1 identical over 8 bases. The CDR3 is 15 residues long. The J segment lost 7 bases and the V segment lost 4 bases, leaving 10 bases of the junction unmatched. Germline assignment: CDR1 SGHRS and CDR2 YFSETQ. This CDR3 reads CASSQGGQGWNEQFF. The CDR3 DNA reads TGCGCCAGCAGCCAAGGAGGACAGGGTTGGAATGAGCAGTTCTTC.

This clonotype turned up a few times. The chain links TRBV9 to TRBJ2-1, with 8 bases that match TRBD2. CDR3 length equals 13 residues. V gave up 3 bases and J gave up 15 bases; unmatched junction bases: 11. Germline CDR1 reads SGDLS; CDR2 reads YYNGEE. The CDR3 nucleotides are TGTGCCAGCAGCGGACCTTTAGCGGGGTACCCGTTCTTC. As protein: CASSGPLAGYPFF.

In this sample, this clonotype turned up many times. This rearrangement joins TRBV5-6 to TRBJ1-1, with unresolved D. Germline CDR1 SGHDT, CDR2 YYEEEE. The germline V and J ends were trimmed by 0 bases and 1 base, with 10 bases remaining between them. There are 15 residues in the CDR3. For the CDR3, the DNA is TGTGCCAGCAGCTTGGGGGATTGGTGGAACACTGAAGCTTTCTTT. This translates into CASSLGDWWNTEAFF.